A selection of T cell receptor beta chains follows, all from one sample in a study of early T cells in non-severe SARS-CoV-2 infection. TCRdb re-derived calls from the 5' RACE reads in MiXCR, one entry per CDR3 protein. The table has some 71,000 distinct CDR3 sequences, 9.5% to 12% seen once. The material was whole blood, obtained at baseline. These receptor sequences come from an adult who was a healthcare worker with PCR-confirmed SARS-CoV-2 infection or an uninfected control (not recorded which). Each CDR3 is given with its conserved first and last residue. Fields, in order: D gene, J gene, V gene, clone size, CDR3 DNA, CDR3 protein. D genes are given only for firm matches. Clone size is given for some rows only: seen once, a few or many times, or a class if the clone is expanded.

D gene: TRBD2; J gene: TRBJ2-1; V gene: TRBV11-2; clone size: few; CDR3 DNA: TGTGCCAGCAGCCGGACTAGCGGGACCTACAATGAGCAGTTCTTC; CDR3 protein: CASSRTSGTYNEQFF
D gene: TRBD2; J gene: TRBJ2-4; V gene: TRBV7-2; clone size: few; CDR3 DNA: TGTGCCAGCAGCGCTACTAGCGGGAGAGACATTCAGTACTTC; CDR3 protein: CASSATSGRDIQYF
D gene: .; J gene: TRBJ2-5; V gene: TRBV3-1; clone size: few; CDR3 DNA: TGTGCCAGCAGCCAACGCCAGTACCAAGAGACCCAGTACTTC; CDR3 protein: CASSQRQYQETQYF
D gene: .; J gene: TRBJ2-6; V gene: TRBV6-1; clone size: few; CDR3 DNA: TGTGCCAGCAGTGAAGAGGTCAGGGGCGGTTTCTGGGCCAACGTCCTGACTTTC; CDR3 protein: CASSEEVRGGFWANVLTF
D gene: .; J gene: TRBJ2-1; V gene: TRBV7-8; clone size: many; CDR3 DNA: TGTGCCAGCAGCAGCCAAGGAGGGGGAAATGAGCAGTTCTTC; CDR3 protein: CASSSQGGGNEQFF
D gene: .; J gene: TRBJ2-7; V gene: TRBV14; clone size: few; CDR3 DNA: TGTGCCAGCGGTAGGACGGGTTACGAGCAGTACTTC; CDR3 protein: CASGRTGYEQYF
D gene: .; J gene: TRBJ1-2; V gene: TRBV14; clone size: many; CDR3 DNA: TGTGCCAGCAGCCGTAAGGATAGGAACTATGGCTACACCTTC; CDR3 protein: CASSRKDRNYGYTF
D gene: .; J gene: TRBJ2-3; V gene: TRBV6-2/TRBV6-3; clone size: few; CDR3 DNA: TGTGCCAGCAGTTTAGCAGGGCGACTAGTTTATTTT; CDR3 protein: CASSLAGRLVYF
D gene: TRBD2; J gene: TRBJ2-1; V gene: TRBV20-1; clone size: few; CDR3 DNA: TGCAGTGCACCACCCCTGACTAGCGGGAGGGCCTACAATGAGCAGTTCTTC; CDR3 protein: CSAPPLTSGRAYNEQFF
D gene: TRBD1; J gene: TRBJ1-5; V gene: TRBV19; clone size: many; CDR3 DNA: TGTGCCAGTAGAAGACAGGGCCAGGGGACATCATGGCCCCAGCATTTT; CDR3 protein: CASRRQGQGTSWPQHF
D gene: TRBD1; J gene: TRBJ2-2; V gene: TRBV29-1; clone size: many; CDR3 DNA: TGCAGCGTTAACAGGGGGCATACCGGGGAGCTGTTTTTT; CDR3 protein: CSVNRGHTGELFF
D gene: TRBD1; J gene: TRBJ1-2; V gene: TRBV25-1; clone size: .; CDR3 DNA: TGTGCCAGCAGGGGGGACAGGGGGGACTATGGCTACACCTTC; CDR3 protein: CASRGDRGDYGYTF
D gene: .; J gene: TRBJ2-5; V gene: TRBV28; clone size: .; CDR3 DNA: TGTGCCAGCAGTTTCGGGCTAGAGACCCAGTACTTC; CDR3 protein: CASSFGLETQYF
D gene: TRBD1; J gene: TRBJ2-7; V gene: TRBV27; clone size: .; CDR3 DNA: TGTGCCGGCAGTTTAACGGGGACAGTCTCCTACGAGCAGTACTTC; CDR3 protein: CAGSLTGTVSYEQYF
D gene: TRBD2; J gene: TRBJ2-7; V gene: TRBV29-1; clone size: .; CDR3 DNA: TGCAGCGGAAGGACTAGAAGGGACGGCGAGCAGTACTTC; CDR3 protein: CSGRTRRDGEQYF
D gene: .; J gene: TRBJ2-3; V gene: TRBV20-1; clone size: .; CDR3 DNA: TGCAGTGCTAGAGATGAGAGGGGGGGCACAGTGACAGATACGCAGTATTTT; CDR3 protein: CSARDERGGTVTDTQYF
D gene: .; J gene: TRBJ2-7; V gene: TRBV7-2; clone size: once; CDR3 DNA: TGTGCCAGCAGCTTATTTGAGGGGGTTACCTACGAGCAGTACTTC; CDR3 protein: CASSLFEGVTYEQYF
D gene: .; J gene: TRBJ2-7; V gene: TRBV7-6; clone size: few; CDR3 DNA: TGTGCCAGCAGCTCCCGAGAGGACTACGAGCAGTACTTC; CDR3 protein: CASSSREDYEQYF
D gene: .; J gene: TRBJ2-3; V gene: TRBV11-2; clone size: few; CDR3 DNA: TGTGCCAGCCATGGGGGCAGCACAGATACGCAGTATTTT; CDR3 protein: CASHGGSTDTQYF
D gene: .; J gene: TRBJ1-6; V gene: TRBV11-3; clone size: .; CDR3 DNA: TGTGCCAGCAGCGTTGGCTTTGATTCACCCCTCCACTTT; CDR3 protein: CASSVGFDSPLHF
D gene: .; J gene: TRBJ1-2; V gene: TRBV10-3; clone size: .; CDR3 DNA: TGTGCCATCAGTGAGAGTTCCGGTAGGGGCTTTGTCTACACCTTC; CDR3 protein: CAISESSGRGFVYTF
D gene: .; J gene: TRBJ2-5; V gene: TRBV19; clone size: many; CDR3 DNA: TGTGCCAGTAGTATTAAGGGTGCCGAGACCCAGTACTTC; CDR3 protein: CASSIKGAETQYF
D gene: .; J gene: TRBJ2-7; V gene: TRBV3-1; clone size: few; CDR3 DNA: TGTGCCAGCAGCCCCGGCGCGGGCGAGCAGTACTTC; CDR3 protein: CASSPGAGEQYF
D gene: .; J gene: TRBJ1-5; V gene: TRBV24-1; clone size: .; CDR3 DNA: TGTGCCACCAGTGACACGGACGGCGATAGCAATCAGCCCCAGCATTTT; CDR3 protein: CATSDTDGDSNQPQHF
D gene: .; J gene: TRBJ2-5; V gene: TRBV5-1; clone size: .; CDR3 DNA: TGCGCCAGCAGCTTGGGGGCAGCCCAAGAGACCCAGTACTTC; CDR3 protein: CASSLGAAQETQYF
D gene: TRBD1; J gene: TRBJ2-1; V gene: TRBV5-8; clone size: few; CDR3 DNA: TGTGCCAGCAGCTTGGGGGACAGGGGGCATCATGAGCAGTTCTTC; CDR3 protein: CASSLGDRGHHEQFF
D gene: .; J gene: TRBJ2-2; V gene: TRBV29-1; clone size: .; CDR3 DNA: TGCAGCGTTCGGTACTCCAACACCGGGGAGCTGTTTTTT; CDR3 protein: CSVRYSNTGELFF
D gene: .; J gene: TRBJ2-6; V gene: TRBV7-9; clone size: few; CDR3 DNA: TGTGCCAGCAGCCATACAGGATCTGGGGCCAACGTCCTGACTTTC; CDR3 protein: CASSHTGSGANVLTF
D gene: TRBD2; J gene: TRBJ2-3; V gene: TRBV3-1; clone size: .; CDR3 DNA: TGTGCCAGCAGCCAACATAGCGGGAGTTGGGCAGATACGCAGTATTTT; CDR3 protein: CASSQHSGSWADTQYF
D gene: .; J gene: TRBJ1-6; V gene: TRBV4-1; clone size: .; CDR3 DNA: TGCGCCAGCAGCCAAGATAATTCACCCCTCCACTTT; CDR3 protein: CASSQDNSPLHF
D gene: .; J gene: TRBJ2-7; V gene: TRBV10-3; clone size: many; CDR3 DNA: TGTGCCATCAGTGAGTCCGTGAGACGAGGCGAGCAGTACTTC; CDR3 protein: CAISESVRRGEQYF
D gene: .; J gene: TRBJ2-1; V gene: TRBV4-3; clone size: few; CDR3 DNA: TGCGCCAGCAGCCAGTTCCTATTGGCTAGCAGCTACAATGAGCAGTTCTTC; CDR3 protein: CASSQFLLASSYNEQFF
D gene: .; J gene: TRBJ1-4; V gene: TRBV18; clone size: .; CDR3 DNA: TGTGCCAGCTCACCACCGGAGGGACATATAGGCGGACTGTTTTTT; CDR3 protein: CASSPPEGHIGGLFF
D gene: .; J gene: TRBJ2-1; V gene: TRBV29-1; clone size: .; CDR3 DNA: TGCAGCGTTGCAGTTTACAATGAGCAGTTCTTC; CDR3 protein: CSVAVYNEQFF
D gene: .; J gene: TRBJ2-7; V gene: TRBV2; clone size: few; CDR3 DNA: TGTGCCAGCAGTGAAAGGGGGGCCTCGGTGGTCCAGCAGTACTTC; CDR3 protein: CASSERGASVVQQYF
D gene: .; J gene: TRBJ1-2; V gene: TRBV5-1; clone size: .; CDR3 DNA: TGCGCCAGCAGCTTGGAGGGGCCTCCGGATGGCTACACCTTC; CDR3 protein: CASSLEGPPDGYTF
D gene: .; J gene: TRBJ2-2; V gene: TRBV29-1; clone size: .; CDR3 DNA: TGCAGCGTCGAATCAACGGATAACACCGGGGAGCTGTTTTTT; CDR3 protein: CSVESTDNTGELFF
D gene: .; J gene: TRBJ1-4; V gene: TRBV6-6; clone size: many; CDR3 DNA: TGTGCCAGCAGAATCCGGGTCCCTAATGAAAAACTGTTTTTT; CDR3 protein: CASRIRVPNEKLFF
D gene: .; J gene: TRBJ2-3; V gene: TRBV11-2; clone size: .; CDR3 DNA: TGTGCCAGCAGCCAGATCCGCCTTCTCTTCAGAGATACGCAGTATTTT; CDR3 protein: CASSQIRLLFRDTQYF
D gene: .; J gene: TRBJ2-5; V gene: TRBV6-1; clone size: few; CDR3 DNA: TGTGCCAGCAGAGGACCTGGGGGAGAGACCCAGTACTTC; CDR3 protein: CASRGPGGETQYF
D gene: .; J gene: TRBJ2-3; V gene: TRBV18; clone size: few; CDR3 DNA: TGTGCCAGCTCAAGGGCCCCGGCAGGGGATACGCAGTATTTT; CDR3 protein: CASSRAPAGDTQYF
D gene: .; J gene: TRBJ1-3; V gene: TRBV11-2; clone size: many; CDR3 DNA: TGTGCCAGCAGCTTTCAAAACACCATATATTTT; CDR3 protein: CASSFQNTIYF
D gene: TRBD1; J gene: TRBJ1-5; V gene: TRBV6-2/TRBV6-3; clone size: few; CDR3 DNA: TGTGCCAGCAGTTCTCGGGACAGGGTTTCCAATCAGCCCCAGCATTTT; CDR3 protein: CASSSRDRVSNQPQHF
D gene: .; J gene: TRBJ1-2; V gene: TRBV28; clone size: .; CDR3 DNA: TGTGCCAGCGAAAGGGCCCCTTATGGCTACACCTTC; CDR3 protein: CASERAPYGYTF
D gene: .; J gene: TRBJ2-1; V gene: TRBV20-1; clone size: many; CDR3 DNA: TGCAGTGCTCCCATGGCGGGCAGGGGAGGCAATGAGCAGTTCTTC; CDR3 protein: CSAPMAGRGGNEQFF
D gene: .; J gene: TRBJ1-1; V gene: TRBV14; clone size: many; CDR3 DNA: TGTGCCAGCAGCCATTCTAACTCTTTGTCGGGGACAGCTTTCTTT; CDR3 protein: CASSHSNSLSGTAFF
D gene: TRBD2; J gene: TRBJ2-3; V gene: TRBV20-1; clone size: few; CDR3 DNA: TGCAGTGCACCTAGCGGGGGGGCCTCGGATACGCAGTATTTT; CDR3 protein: CSAPSGGASDTQYF